This section outlines one TCR beta chain sequence together with its context. The antigen remains undetermined. TCRdb re-derived calls from the 5' RACE reads in MiXCR, one entry per CDR3 protein. The top ten hold around 19% of the sample, which has 650,000 to 800,000 distinct CDR3 sequences, around 20% seen once. These data originate in a study of CD8 T cells in ankylosing spondylitis. Whole-study findings and limits: Characteristic, it appeared, of ankylosing spondylitis blood was a TCR beta motif of eight highly homologous variants.

CDR3 length: 15 residues. From germline, CDR1 is MNHEY and CDR2 SVGAGI. Trimming took off 3 bases at V and 1 base at J, with 12 bases between the two ends. The TCR was taken from a male donor with ankylosing spondylitis. The specimen sequenced was blood, either unsorted or a sorted T cell fraction (not recorded which). The chain employs TRBV6-5 and TRBJ2-5; D is perhaps TRBD2 (6 bases). CDR3 residues: CASSYELATQETQYF. The CDR3 nucleotides read TGTGCCAGCAGTTATGAGCTAGCGACCCAAGAGACCCAGTACTTC.